This T cell receptor beta chain was obtained from a study of T cell responses to AZD1222 COVID-19 vaccine. The study's findings and limits: Rises in breadth and depth of Spike-specific TCRs came after two AZD1222 doses.

Data came from immunoSEQ multiplex PCR; TCRdb stores just in-frame clones and leaves some out. Altogether 80,000 or so clones are present, about 83% being singletons, with the ten largest covering 27%. With respect to this clone: Antigen specificity is unknown.

This TCR derives from an adult who received the MenACWY meningococcal vaccine as a control. The input for sequencing was peripheral blood, taken 28 days after the second dose of the MenACWY control vaccine.

The CDR3 is CASSPAGGDHQPQHF. The CDR3 DNA is TGTGCCAGCAGCCCGGCGGGGGGCGATCATCAGCCCCAGCATTTT. V is TRBV28 and J is TRBJ1-5; D possibly corresponds to TRBD1 (6 bases). This CDR3 contains 15 residues. CDR1 and CDR2 from the germline V gene are MDHEN and SYDVKM. V was pared by 6 bases and J by 5 bases, with 17 bases between. Together with reference TRBV28 and TRBJ1-5, the CDR3 gives the full variable domain: DVKVTQSSRYLVKRTGEKVFLECVQDMDHENMFWYRQDPGLGLRLIYFSYDVKMKEKGDIPEGYSVSREKKERFSLILESASTNQTSMYLCASSPAGGDHQPQHFGDGTRLSIL.